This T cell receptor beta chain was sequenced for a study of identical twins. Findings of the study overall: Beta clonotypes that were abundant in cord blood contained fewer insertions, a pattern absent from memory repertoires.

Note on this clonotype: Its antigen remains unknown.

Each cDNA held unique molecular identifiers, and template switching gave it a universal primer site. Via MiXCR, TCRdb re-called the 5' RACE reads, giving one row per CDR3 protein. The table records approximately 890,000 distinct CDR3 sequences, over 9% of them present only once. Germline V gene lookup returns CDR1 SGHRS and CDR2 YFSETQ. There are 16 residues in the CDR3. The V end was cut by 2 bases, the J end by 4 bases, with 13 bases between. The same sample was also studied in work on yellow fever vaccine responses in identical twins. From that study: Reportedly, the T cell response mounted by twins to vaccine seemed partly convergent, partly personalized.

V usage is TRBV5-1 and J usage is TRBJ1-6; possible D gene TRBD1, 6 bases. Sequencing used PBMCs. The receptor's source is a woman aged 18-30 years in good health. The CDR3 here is CASSLDGQRYNSPLHF. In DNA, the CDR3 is TGCGCCAGCAGCTTAGATGGACAGCGATATAATTCACCCCTCCACTTT.